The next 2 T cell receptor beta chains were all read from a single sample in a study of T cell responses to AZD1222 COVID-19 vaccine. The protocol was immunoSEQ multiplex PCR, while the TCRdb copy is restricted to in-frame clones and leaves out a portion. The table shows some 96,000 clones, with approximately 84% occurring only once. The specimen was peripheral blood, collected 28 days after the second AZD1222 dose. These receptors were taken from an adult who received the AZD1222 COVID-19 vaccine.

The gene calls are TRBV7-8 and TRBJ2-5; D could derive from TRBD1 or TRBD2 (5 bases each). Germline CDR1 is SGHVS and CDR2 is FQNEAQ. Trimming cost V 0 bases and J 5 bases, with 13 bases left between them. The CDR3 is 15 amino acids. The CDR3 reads CASSLARGAYETQYF. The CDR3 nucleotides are TGTGCCAGCAGCTTAGCGCGAGGGGCATACGAGACCCAGTACTTC.

CDR3 DNA: TGTGCCAGTAGTAGTCAAGAGACCCAGTACTTC. Translated: CASSSQETQYF. The chain couples TRBV19 to TRBJ2-5; no clear D. CDR3 size: 11 residues. Germline-derived CDR1 and CDR2 are LNHDA and SQIVND (reference sequence). V was trimmed by 4 bases and J by 2 bases, leaving 2 bases between them.